This TCR beta chain appears in the sequencing data of a study of molecular identifiers for immune sequencing clone quantification. General study results and limits: Whereas naive cells kept under 1% of molecules in clones above 20 RNA copies, such clones held over 97% in effectors. Highly expanded clone sizes could be underestimated by identical TCR molecules that share a barcode.

Germline assignment: CDR1 DFQATT and CDR2 SNEGSKA (reference sequence). Trimming took 6 bases from V and 2 from J, leaving 20 bases between them. This CDR3 comprises 15 residues. TCRdb redid the calling of the PCR reads with MiXCR, one entry per CDR3 protein. The sample shows approximately 500,000 distinct CDR3 sequences, roughly 24% of them seen only once. Regarding this clonotype: The target antigen is unknown.

Sorting isolated naive CD8 T cells as CD8+CD4-CCR7+CD45RA+ events. The sequencing input was naive CD8+ T cells from blood, with Jurkat cell RNA spiked in. Subset indicated: FACS-sorted CD8+CD4-CCR7+CD45RA+ naive T cells. J is TRBJ2-7 and V is TRBV20-1; D is perhaps TRBD1 (6 bases). This TCR was recovered from a human donor in good health. Some libraries in this study had Jurkat cell RNA spiked in. CDR3 sequence reads: CSAPRGAGKAYEQYF. The DNA of the CDR3 is TGCAGTGCCCCCAGGGGAGCAGGGAAGGCCTACGAGCAGTACTTC.